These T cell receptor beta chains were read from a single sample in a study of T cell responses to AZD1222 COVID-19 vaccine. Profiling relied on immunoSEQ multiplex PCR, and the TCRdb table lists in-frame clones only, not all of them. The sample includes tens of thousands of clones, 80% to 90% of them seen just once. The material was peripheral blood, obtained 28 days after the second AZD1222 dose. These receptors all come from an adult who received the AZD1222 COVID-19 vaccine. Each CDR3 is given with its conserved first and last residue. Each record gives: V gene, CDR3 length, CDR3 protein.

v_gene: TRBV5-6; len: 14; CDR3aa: CASSLGMYGNTIYF
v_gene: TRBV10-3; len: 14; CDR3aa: CAISGGQAFYEQYF
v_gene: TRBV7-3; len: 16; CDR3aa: CASSARQVLNTGELFF
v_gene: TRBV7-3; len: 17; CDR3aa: CASSLASGTGGGDTQYF
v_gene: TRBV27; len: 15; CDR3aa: CASSPRDRVARGYTF
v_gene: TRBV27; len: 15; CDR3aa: CASSLGDRVGDTQYF
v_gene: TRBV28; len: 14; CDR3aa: CASSRGGSGNTIYF
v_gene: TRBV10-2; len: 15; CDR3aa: CASSESGVSYNEQFF
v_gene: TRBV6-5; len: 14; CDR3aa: CASTPTGSTDTQYF
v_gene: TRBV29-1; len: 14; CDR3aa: CSVEERGLNYGYTF
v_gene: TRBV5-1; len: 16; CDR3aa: CASSAAGTGNTGELFF
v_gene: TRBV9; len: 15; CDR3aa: CASSSRGGLFNEQFF
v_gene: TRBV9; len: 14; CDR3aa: CASRGTGVRLEQFF
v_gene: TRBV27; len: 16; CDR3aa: CASSSGQASSYNEQFF
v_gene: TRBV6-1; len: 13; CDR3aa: CASSERAALTQYF
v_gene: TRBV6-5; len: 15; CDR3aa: CASSYSLDPGNTIYF
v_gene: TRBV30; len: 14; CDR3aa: CAWSDTTGGRALHF
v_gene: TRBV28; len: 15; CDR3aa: CASSLEGTGYYEQYF
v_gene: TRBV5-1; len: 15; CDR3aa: CASSGDLTGIEEQYF
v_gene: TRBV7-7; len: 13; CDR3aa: CASSLARGYEQYF
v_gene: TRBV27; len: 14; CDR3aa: CASSSQAGPYEQYF
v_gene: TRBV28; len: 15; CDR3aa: CASSRYGGVGQPQHF
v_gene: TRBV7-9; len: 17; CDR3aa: CASSLGPPRGNYYGYTF
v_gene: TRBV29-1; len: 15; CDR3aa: CSVPRSRGGTDTQYF
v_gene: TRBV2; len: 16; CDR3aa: CASSVKTGQYQETQYF
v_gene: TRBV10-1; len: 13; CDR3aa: CASSGGGQRTQYF
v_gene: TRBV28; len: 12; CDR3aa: CASRGAQETQYF
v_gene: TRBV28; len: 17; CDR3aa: CASSHRDLGSGANVLTF
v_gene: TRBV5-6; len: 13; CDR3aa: CASSLPGSGGYTF
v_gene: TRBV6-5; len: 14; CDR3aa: CASTPPGGRNIQYF
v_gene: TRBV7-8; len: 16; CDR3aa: CASSFDREVVSYEQYF
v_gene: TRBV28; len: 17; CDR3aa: CASSFFWARTASYEQYF
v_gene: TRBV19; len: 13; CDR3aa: CASSIQVNTEAFF
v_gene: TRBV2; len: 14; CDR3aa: CASILAGASYEQYF
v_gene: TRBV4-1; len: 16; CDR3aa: CASSQDTGPVTDTQYF
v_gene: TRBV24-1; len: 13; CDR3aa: CATSPDGRGQAFF
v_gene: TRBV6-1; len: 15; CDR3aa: CASSEAFRTTYEQYF
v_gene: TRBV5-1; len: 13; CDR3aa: CASSLLAEYEQYF
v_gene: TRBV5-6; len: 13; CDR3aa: CASSSLGIYEQYF
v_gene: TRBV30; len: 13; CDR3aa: CAWSQVSNQPQHF
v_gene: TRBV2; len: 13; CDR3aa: CASSGERGSEAFF
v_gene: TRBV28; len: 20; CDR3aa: CASSLRPNFIMDRASTGYTF
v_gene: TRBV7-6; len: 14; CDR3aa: CASSSTSGTGDQHF
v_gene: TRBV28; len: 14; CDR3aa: CASRRGAQGQPQHF
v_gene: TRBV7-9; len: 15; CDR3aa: CASSYPGQGASEQYF
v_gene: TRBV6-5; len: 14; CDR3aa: CASSRGTGGNEQFF
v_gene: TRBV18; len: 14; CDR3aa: CASSPAAGDREQYF
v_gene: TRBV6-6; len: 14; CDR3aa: CASSYSTDAYEQYF
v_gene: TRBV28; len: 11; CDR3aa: CASTLGDTQYF
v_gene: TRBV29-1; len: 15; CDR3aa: CSAPGGTGGSYGYTF
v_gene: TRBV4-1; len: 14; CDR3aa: CASSQDPGGYEQYF
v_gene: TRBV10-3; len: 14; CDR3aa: CAIRVQGASGELFF
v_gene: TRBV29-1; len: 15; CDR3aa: CSVEGGAGTRNIQYF
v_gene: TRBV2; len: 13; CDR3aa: CASNGGSHNEQFF